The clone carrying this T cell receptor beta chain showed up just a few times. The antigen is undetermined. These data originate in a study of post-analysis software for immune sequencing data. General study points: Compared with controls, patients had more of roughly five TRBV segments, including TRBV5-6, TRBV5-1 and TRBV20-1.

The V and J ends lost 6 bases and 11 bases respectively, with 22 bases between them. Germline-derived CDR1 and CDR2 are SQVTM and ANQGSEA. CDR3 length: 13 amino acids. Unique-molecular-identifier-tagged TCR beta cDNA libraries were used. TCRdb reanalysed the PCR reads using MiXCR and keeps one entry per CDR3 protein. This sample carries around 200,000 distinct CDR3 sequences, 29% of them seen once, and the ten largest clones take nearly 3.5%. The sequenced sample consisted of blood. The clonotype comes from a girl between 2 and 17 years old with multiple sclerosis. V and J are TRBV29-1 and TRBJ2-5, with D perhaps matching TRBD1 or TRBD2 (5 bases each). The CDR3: CSVHRDLRNEQYF. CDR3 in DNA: TGCAGCGTCCACCGGGACCTCAGGAATGAGCAGTACTTC. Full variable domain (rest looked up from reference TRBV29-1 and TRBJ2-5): SAVISQKPSRDICQRGTSLTIQCQVDSQVTMMFWYRQQPGQSLTLIATANQGSEATYESGFVIDKFPISRPNLTFSTLTVSNMSPEDSSIYLCSVHRDLRNEQYFGPGTRLLVL.